This T cell receptor (beta chain) is from a study of a mutant IDH1 vaccine in newly diagnosed glioma. Looking at the study overall: Radiotherapy, temozolomide, or both had been given previously, and both were given to most.

The length of the CDR3 is 14 residues. Germline-derived CDR1 and CDR2 are KGHSH and LQKENI. Between the trimmed V and J ends, which lost 6 bases and 2 bases, there was a span of 12 bases. The time point here: baseline, week 1 (first vaccination visit). Treatment denoted: pre-vaccination baseline after standard-of-care therapy. TCRdb's copy holds only in-frame clones and misses some; the assay was immunoSEQ multiplex PCR. This table holds around 99,000 clones, roughly 75% found once. This sequence joins TRBV18 and TRBJ2-3; D is possibly TRBD1 or TRBD2 (5 bases each). The source material was PBMCs, sampled from a glioma patient treated with radiotherapy, temozolomide or both. The receptor was derived from a man aged 40-50 years with glioma. The CDR3 is CASSHRGTTDTQYF. The CDR3 bases are TGTGCCAGCTCCCATCGTGGGACCACAGATACGCAGTATTTT.